These 19 T cell receptor beta chains came from one sample sequenced in a study of blood T cell repertoires in COVID-19. Generated by immunoSEQ multiplex PCR, the TCRdb table keeps only in-frame clones and is missing some. This table holds 370,000 or so clones, 81% found once. Source material: peripheral blood. The receptors derive from a human donor with acute or convalescent COVID-19. The donor label of this sample is uncertain.

The chain couples TRBV28 to TRBJ1-4, with a weak D call TRBD1 (6 bases). CDR1 and CDR2 (germline): MDHEN, SYDVKM. The CDR3 runs to 14 residues. The V end was cut by 6 bases, the J end by 7 bases, with 15 bases between. The CDR3 protein is CASRPYRAGEKLFF. The CDR3 DNA is TGTGCCAGCAGGCCCTACAGGGCAGGTGAAAAACTGTTTTTT.

The rearrangement uses TRBV3-1 (or the pseudogene TRBV3-2) and TRBJ2-5, with 9 nucleotides matching TRBD2. Germline-derived CDR1 and CDR2 are LGHDT and YNNKEL (reference sequence). J was trimmed by 4 bases and V by 2 bases; bases with no gene match: 8. The CDR3 consists of 16 residues. The CDR3 bases are TGTGCCAGCAGCCAATCCTGGGGACTAGCAGGAGAGACCCAGTACTTC. It yields the protein CASSQSWGLAGETQYF.

This clone was seen only a few times. The CDR3 protein is CASSWDYRSHNEQFF. DNA for the CDR3: TGTGCCAGCAGCTGGGACTACCGATCACACAATGAGCAGTTCTTC. This chain joins TRBV7-9 and TRBJ2-1, with 7 bases lining up with TRBD2. This CDR3 has 15 residues. Germline CDR1 is SEHNR and CDR2 is FQNEAQ (reference sequence). The V segment lost 4 bases and the J segment 5 bases; nucleotides outside the gene matches: 8.

The rearrangement uses TRBV5-1 and TRBJ2-7; 8 nucleotides match TRBD1. Germline V gene lookup returns CDR1 SGHRS and CDR2 YFSETQ. The junction had 11 bases not matched to a gene; V was cut back by 3 bases and J by 9 bases. There are 14 residues in the CDR3. CDR3 DNA: TGCGCCAGCAGCTCCGGGGACAGGATCGATTGGCAGTACTTC. Its translation: CASSSGDRIDWQYF.

The gene calls are TRBV19 and TRBJ1-3; the D gene is possibly TRBD1 (6 bases). CDR1 and CDR2 (germline): LNHDA, SQIVND (reference sequence). The CDR3 runs 16 residues. The CDR3 region is CASTRGSSLSGNTIYF. The CDR3 bases are TGTGCTAGCACGAGGGGGTCCTCACTCTCTGGAAACACCATATATTTT.

The V and J genes are TRBV6-4 and TRBJ1-2; tentative D call: TRBD1 (5 bases). The length of the CDR3 is 13 residues. Trimming removed 3 bases at V and 3 bases at J, with 8 bases between. CDR1 is MRHNA and CDR2 is SNTAGT in the germline V gene. Here the CDR3 DNA reads TGTGCCAGCAGTGAAGGGGCCGACTATGGCTACACCTTC. It encodes CASSEGADYGYTF.

This chain connects TRBV10-3 to TRBJ2-5; D not resolved. The V end was cut by 3 bases, the J end by 5 bases, with 7 bases between. Germline V CDR1 and CDR2: ENHRY, SYGVKD. This CDR3 spans 12 amino acids. The CDR3 spells CAISEQPETQYF. For the CDR3, the DNA is TGTGCCATCAGTGAACAACCGGAGACCCAGTACTTC.

J is TRBJ1-1 and V is TRBV27, with D tentatively TRBD1 (5 bases). Germline CDR1 and CDR2: MNHEY and SMNVEV (reference sequence). The V end lost 5 bases, the J end lost 0 bases, and 13 bases lay between the germline ends. The CDR3 contains 15 residues. This CDR3 reads CASSKAGTMNTEAFF. The CDR3 nucleotides read TGTGCCAGCAGTAAAGCCGGGACTATGAACACTGAAGCTTTCTTT.

This clone was recorded once. This chain connects TRBV11-2 to TRBJ1-5; D might be TRBD1 (6 bases). This CDR3 is built from 16 residues. CDR1 is SGHAT, CDR2 FQNNGV, per germline. Trimming cost V 0 bases and J 6 bases, with 15 bases left between them. CDR3 sequence reads: CASSLDGRGAFQPQHF. Written as DNA, the CDR3 is TGTGCCAGCAGCTTAGATGGCAGGGGAGCATTTCAGCCCCAGCATTTT. Complete variable domain (other parts from reference TRBV11-2 and TRBJ1-5): EAGVAQSPRYKIIEKRQSVAFWCNPISGHATLYWYQQILGQGPKLLIQFQNNGVVDDSQLPKDRFSAERLKGVDSTLKIQPAKLEDSAVYLCASSLDGRGAFQPQHFGDGTRLSIL.

This chain joins TRBV30 and TRBJ2-7; 8 bases fit TRBD2. V shed 1 base and J 2 bases; nucleotides not matched to a gene: 4. There are 14 residues in the CDR3. CDR1 is GTSNPN and CDR2 is SVGIG in the germline V gene (reference sequence). The CDR3 loop reads CAWSAGGGTYEQYF. CDR3 DNA: TGTGCCTGGAGTGCGGGCGGGGGGACCTACGAGCAGTACTTC. The full variable domain, in which reference TRBV30 and TRBJ2-7 provide the parts outside the CDR3, is SQTIHQWPATLVQPVGSPLSLECTVEGTSNPNLYWYRQAAGRGLQLLFYSVGIGQISSEVPQNLSASRPQDRQFILSSKKLLLSDSGFYLCAWSAGGGTYEQYFGPGTRLTVT.

The chain carries TRBV7-2 and TRBJ2-5; D remains ambiguous. Looked up from germline, CDR1 is SGHTA and CDR2 is FQGNSA. The germline V and J ends were trimmed by 5 bases and 5 bases, with 12 bases remaining between them. The CDR3 length is 13 residues. The CDR3 DNA is TGTGCCAGCAGCCCCCGTTGGGCGGAGACCCAGTACTTC. Its translation is CASSPRWAETQYF.

The table lists this clone with a few counts. This CDR3 is CASGEGQGWHEQYF. In nucleotides, the CDR3 is TGTGCCAGCGGAGAGGGACAGGGATGGCACGAGCAGTACTTC. The rearrangement joins TRBV7-8 to TRBJ2-7, with TRBD1 matching 9 bases. Unmatched junction bases numbered 10, after V lost 8 bases and J lost 5 bases. The germline V gene encodes CDR1 SGHVS and CDR2 FQNEAQ. The length of the CDR3 is 14 residues.

V gene TRBV7-2 combines with J gene TRBJ1-1; D remains unclear. In germline, CDR1 is SGHTA, CDR2 FQGNSA. The CDR3 contains 13 residues. The V end was cut by 3 bases, the J end by 5 bases, with 10 bases between. CDR3 residues: CASSFGVGTEAFF. In nucleotides, the CDR3 is TGTGCCAGCAGCTTCGGGGTAGGGACTGAAGCTTTCTTT.

The table lists this clone with a few counts. The chain recombines TRBV27 with TRBJ1-4; tentatively, D is TRBD1 (5 bases). Per germline, CDR1 MNHEY and CDR2 SMNVEV (reference sequence). The V end was cut by 5 bases, the J end by 8 bases, with 15 bases between. The CDR3 loop spans 14 amino acids. In DNA, the CDR3 is TGTGCCAGCAGTCCTCAGGGCGGGATGGAAAAACTGTTTTTT. This translates into CASSPQGGMEKLFF.

J is TRBJ2-7 and V is TRBV7-8; D is uncertain. Germline V CDR1 and CDR2: SGHVS, FQNEAQ. Trimming left V 3 bases short and J 0 bases short, with 3 bases between. This CDR3 is built from 12 residues. DNA for the CDR3: TGTGCCAGCAGCTTTAGCTCCTACGAGCAGTACTTC. This codes for CASSFSSYEQYF. The full variable domain, with the rest looked up from reference TRBV7-8 and TRBJ2-7, is GAGVSQSPRYKVAKRGQDVALRCDPISGHVSLFWYQQALGQGPEFLTYFQNEAQLDKSGLPSDRFFAERPEGSVSTLKIQRTQQEDSAVYLCASSFSSYEQYFGPGTRLTVT.

The V and J genes are TRBV19 and TRBJ1-5, with TRBD1 matching over 9 bases. This CDR3 comprises 15 residues. J was trimmed by 1 base and V by 5 bases; bases with no gene match: 3. CDR1 LNHDA and CDR2 SQIVND come from the germline V gene (reference sequence). CDR3 in amino acids: CASSSDRGSNQPQHF. The DNA of the CDR3 is TGTGCCAGTAGTTCGGACAGGGGAAGCAATCAGCCCCAGCATTTT.

The table lists this clone with a count of one. The sample has other DNA sequences that encode this CDR3 too. This rearrangement joins TRBV6-5 to TRBJ1-5, with 10 bases fitting TRBD1. CDR3 length: 15 residues. Germline V gives CDR1 MNHEY, CDR2 SVGAGI. With V trimmed by 6 bases and J by 5 bases, 7 bases remained unmatched. CDR3 nucleotides: TGTGCCAGCAGCGAGGGACAGGGGATTGATCAGCCCCAGCATTTT. This encodes CASSEGQGIDQPQHF.

V usage is TRBV11-2 and J usage is TRBJ2-1, with 8 positions matching TRBD1. This CDR3 region has 16 residues. Trimming at V came to 3 bases and at J to 9 bases, leaving 13 bases not matched to a gene. Germline CDR1 and CDR2: SGHAT and FQNNGV. The CDR3 region has the DNA TGTGCCAGCAGCTTTCCCGGACAGGGACGTTCGGGTGAGCAGTTCTTC. Translated, it gives CASSFPGQGRSGEQFF.

The V and J genes are TRBV7-9 and TRBJ1-1, with 7 bases fitting TRBD1. The germline CDR1 and CDR2 sequences are SEHNR and FQNEAQ (reference sequence). V was clipped by 2 bases and J by 4 bases; unmatched bases: 4. CDR3 size: 14 residues. The CDR3: CASSLMTGTTEAFF. CDR3 in DNA: TGTGCCAGCAGCTTAATGACAGGGACCACTGAAGCTTTCTTT.